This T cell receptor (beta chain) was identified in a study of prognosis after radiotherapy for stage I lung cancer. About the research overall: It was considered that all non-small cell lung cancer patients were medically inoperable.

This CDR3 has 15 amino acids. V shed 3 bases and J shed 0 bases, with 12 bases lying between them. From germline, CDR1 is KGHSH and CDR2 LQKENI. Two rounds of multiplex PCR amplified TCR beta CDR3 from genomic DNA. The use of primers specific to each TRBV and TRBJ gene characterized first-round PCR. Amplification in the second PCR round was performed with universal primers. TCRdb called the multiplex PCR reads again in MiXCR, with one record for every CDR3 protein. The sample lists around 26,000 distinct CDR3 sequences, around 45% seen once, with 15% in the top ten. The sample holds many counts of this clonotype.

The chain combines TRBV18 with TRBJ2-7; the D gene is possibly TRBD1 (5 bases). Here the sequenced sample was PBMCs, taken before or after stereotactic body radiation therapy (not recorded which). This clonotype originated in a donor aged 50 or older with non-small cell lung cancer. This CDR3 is CASSPYQGSSYEQYF. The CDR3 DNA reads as TGTGCCAGCTCACCCTACCAGGGAAGCTCCTACGAGCAGTACTTC. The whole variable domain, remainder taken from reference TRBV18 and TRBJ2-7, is NAGVMQNPRHLVRRRGQEARLRCSPMKGHSHVYWYRQLPEEGLKFMVYLQKENIIDESGMPKERFSAEFPKEGPSILRIQQVVRGDSAAYFCASSPYQGSSYEQYFGPGTRLTVT.